Below, 13 T cell receptor beta chains from the same sample are listed, as sequenced in a study of T cell responses to AZD1222 COVID-19 vaccine. Profiled with immunoSEQ multiplex PCR; TCRdb holds only in-frame clones, not every one. The sample includes some 150,000 clones, around 90% seen only once; the top ten take approximately 3.5%. The sequenced sample was peripheral blood, obtained 28 days after the second AZD1222 dose. The receptors were sampled from an adult who received the AZD1222 COVID-19 vaccine.

This chain uses TRBV5-1 with TRBJ2-2; unclear D gene. CDR3 size: 15 residues. The V end was cut by 0 bases, the J end by 0 bases, with 6 bases between. From germline, CDR1 is SGHRS and CDR2 YFSETQ. The CDR3 region is CASSLGTPNTGELFF. For the CDR3, the DNA is TGCGCCAGCAGCTTGGGGACCCCGAACACCGGGGAGCTGTTTTTT.

The chain employs TRBV2 and TRBJ2-1; TRBD2 matches 11 bases. V trimming: 7 bases; J trimming: 8 bases; junction bases outside the gene matches: 10. There are 15 residues in the CDR3. Per the germline V gene, CDR1 is SNHLY and CDR2 is FYNNEI. Here the CDR3 reads CASKGTSGSNDEQFF. The DNA of the CDR3 is TGTGCCAGCAAGGGCACTAGCGGGAGCAACGATGAGCAGTTCTTC.

V and J are TRBV19 and TRBJ1-5, with D perhaps TRBD1 (5 bases). The germline gives CDR1 LNHDA, CDR2 SQIVND (reference sequence). The CDR3 sequence is 14 residues long. V lost 5 bases and J lost 2, with 10 bases in between. The CDR3 sequence: CASSQGNGNQPQHF. CDR3 DNA sequence: TGTGCCAGTAGTCAGGGTAATGGCAATCAGCCCCAGCATTTT.

The J gene is TRBJ2-4, the V gene TRBV4-1, with D possibly being TRBD2 (6 bases). The CDR3 consists of 16 residues. Trimming took off 1 base at V and 3 bases at J, with 13 bases between the two ends. Germline CDR1 is MGHRA and CDR2 is YSYEKL. CDR3 coding DNA: TGCGCCAGCAGCCAAGGATTGCGGGGCGACAAAAACATTCAGTACTTC. It codes for CASSQGLRGDKNIQYF.

This chain uses TRBV6-2 or TRBV6-3 with TRBJ2-1; TRBD2 aligns across 7 bases. V lost 2 bases to trimming and J lost 4 bases; unmatched junction nucleotides: 8. The germline V gene has CDR1 MNHEY and CDR2 SVGEGT. The CDR3 sequence is 16 residues long. CDR3 nucleotide sequence: TGTGCCAGCAGTTACGTAGCTGGGCGGGAGTACAATGAGCAGTTCTTC. Translated, it gives CASSYVAGREYNEQFF.

This chain links TRBV14 with TRBJ2-3, with D perhaps matching TRBD2 (5 bases). The CDR3 is 13 amino acids. CDR1 and CDR2 from the germline V gene are SGHDN and FVKESK. The V and J ends lost 4 bases and 6 bases respectively, with 11 bases between them. CDR3 in DNA: TGTGCCAGCAGCCCAATACGAGGGGATACGCAGTATTTT. Its protein is CASSPIRGDTQYF.

This chain connects TRBV24-1 to TRBJ2-2; 8 nucleotides agree with TRBD2. This CDR3 region has 14 residues. The germline gives CDR1 KGHDR, CDR2 SFDVKD. The J segment lost 4 bases and the V segment lost 9 bases, leaving 6 bases of the junction unmatched. CDR3 amino acids: CATGTRVATGELFF. The CDR3 DNA reads TGTGCCACCGGGACTAGAGTTGCCACCGGGGAGCTGTTTTTT.

V gene TRBV3-1 (or the pseudogene TRBV3-2) combines with J gene TRBJ2-7, with unresolved D. The V gene's germline CDR1 is LGHDT and CDR2 YNNKEL (reference sequence). CDR3 size: 13 residues. Trimming pared 3 bases from V and 3 bases from J, leaving 9 bases between. Here the CDR3 reads CASSHGLFYEQYF. The CDR3 DNA sequence: TGTGCCAGCAGCCATGGCCTATTCTACGAGCAGTACTTC.

This chain links TRBV7-9 with TRBJ2-7; D remains ambiguous. Trimming took off 5 bases at V and 9 bases at J, with 8 bases between the two ends. Germline V CDR1 and CDR2: SEHNR, FQNEAQ (reference sequence). This CDR3 is built from 10 residues. This chain's CDR3 is CASSHSVQYF. The DNA of the CDR3 is TGTGCCAGCAGCCATTCGGTGCAGTACTTC.

The chain couples TRBV6-2 or TRBV6-3 to TRBJ1-1, with TRBD1 identical over 9 bases. Germline CDR1 MNHEY, CDR2 SVGEGT. The CDR3 extends over 15 amino acids. The V segment lost 2 bases and the J segment 2 bases; nucleotides outside the gene matches: 3. The CDR3 DNA sequence: TGTGCCAGCAGTTACGCGGACAGGGGAAACACTGAAGCTTTCTTT. Protein: CASSYADRGNTEAFF.

The V gene is TRBV7-2, the J gene TRBJ2-5, with D tentatively TRBD2 (5 bases). Per germline, CDR1 SGHTA and CDR2 FQGNSA. This CDR3 comprises 13 residues. Trimming took off 5 bases at V and 5 bases at J, with 12 bases between the two ends. The CDR3 nucleotides read TGTGCCAGCAGCCTACTAGGACCGGAGACCCAGTACTTC. Protein product: CASSLLGPETQYF.

The V call is TRBV7-8, the J call TRBJ1-4; no clear D. Germline assignment: CDR1 SGHVS and CDR2 FQNEAQ. The ends were cut back, 5 bases at V and 7 bases at J, with 20 bases in the middle. The CDR3 has 16 amino acids. DNA for the CDR3: TGTGCCAGCAGCCTCTGGGTCGGGCAGCCTGGTGAAAAACTGTTTTTT. Protein: CASSLWVGQPGEKLFF.

This clone has only one observation. The chain is built from TRBV5-4 and TRBJ1-5; D remains ambiguous. CDR1 is SGHNT and CDR2 is YYREEE in the germline V gene (reference sequence). The CDR3 loop spans 13 amino acids. V was clipped by 4 bases and J by 0 bases, with 5 bases between them. The CDR3 bases are TGTGCCAGCAGCAGAGATAGCAATCAGCCCCAGCATTTT. Translated: CASSRDSNQPQHF. The full variable domain, in which reference TRBV5-4 and TRBJ1-5 provide the parts outside the CDR3, is ETGVTQSPTHLIKTRGQQVTLRCSSQSGHNTVSWYQQALGQGPQFIFQYYREEENGRGNFPPRFSGLQFPNYSSELNVNALELDDSALYLCASSRDSNQPQHFGDGTRLSIL.